The next 26 T cell receptor beta chains were all read from a single sample in a study of blood T cell repertoires in COVID-19. Sequenced by immunoSEQ multiplex PCR; TCRdb stores in-frame clones only, minus some. The table records 200,000 to 300,000 clones, about 80% of them present only once. Material for sequencing was peripheral blood. These receptors were taken from a man older than 75 with acute or convalescent COVID-19.

This clone was observed a few times. V and J are TRBV2 and TRBJ1-5; unclear D gene. Germline V gives CDR1 SNHLY, CDR2 FYNNEI. The CDR3 contains 15 residues. Trimming removed 6 bases from V and 0 bases from J, with 12 bases in between. CDR3 in DNA: TGTGCCAGCAGGAGGAGTCAGATTAGCAATCAGCCCCAGCATTTT. Residues: CASRRSQISNQPQHF.

The chain couples TRBV24-1 to TRBJ2-3; 7 nucleotides agree with TRBD1. The CDR3 is made up of 16 amino acids. Looked up from germline, CDR1 is KGHDR and CDR2 is SFDVKD. With 3 bases clipped from V and 0 bases from J, the junction kept 5 bases outside the gene matches. In DNA form, the CDR3 reads TGTGCCACCAGTGATCGTGGACAGGCTAGCACAGATACGCAGTATTTT. Translating it yields CATSDRGQASTDTQYF.

The rearrangement joins TRBV5-1 to TRBJ2-6; D possibly corresponds to TRBD1 (5 bases). Trimming left V 3 bases short and J 0 bases short, with 16 bases between. This CDR3 has 18 amino acids. Germline V gene sequence: CDR1 SGHRS, CDR2 YFSETQ. The CDR3 loop is CASSSRSRQFSGANVLTF. CDR3 DNA sequence: TGCGCCAGCAGCTCCCGCTCCCGACAGTTCTCTGGGGCCAACGTCCTGACTTTC.

The chain couples TRBV7-3 to TRBJ2-7; 11 nucleotides agree with TRBD1. With V trimmed by 5 bases and J by 5 bases, 5 bases remained unmatched. CDR1 is SGHTA, CDR2 FQGTGA, per germline. CDR3 length: 14 residues. The DNA of the CDR3 is TGTGCCAGCAGCCGGACAGGGGGCATCGACGAGCAGTACTTC. It translates to CASSRTGGIDEQYF.

The rearrangement uses TRBV10-3 and TRBJ1-3; D call uncertain. Germline V gives CDR1 ENHRY, CDR2 SYGVKD. Trimming stripped 6 bases from V and 4 bases from J, with 16 bases between. The length of the CDR3 is 15 residues. CDR3 region: CAISTDPWSGNTIYF. CDR3 bases: TGTGCCATCAGCACCGACCCCTGGAGCGGAAACACCATATATTTT.

This clone came up a few times. This chain links TRBV30 with TRBJ1-5; possibly TRBD1 for D (5 bases). This CDR3 comprises 15 residues. The V gene lost 0 bases and the J gene lost 1 base, with 10 bases spanning the gap. Germline V CDR1 and CDR2: GTSNPN, SVGIG (reference sequence). The CDR3 spells CAWSVGATSNQPQHF. The CDR3 nucleotides are TGTGCCTGGAGTGTAGGGGCGACGAGCAATCAGCCCCAGCATTTT.

This sequence joins TRBV27 and TRBJ2-7; no clear D. The CDR3 is made up of 13 amino acids. The germline gives CDR1 MNHEY, CDR2 SMNVEV (reference sequence). V lost 3 bases, J lost 3 bases, and 9 bases lay in between. CDR3 in amino acids: CASSFRPGYEQYF. Written as DNA, the CDR3 is TGTGCCAGCAGTTTTAGGCCGGGCTACGAGCAGTACTTC.

The V and J genes are TRBV5-1 and TRBJ1-4; D gene ambiguous. CDR3 length: 16 residues. Trimming removed 0 bases at V and 8 bases at J, with 17 bases between. CDR1 SGHRS and CDR2 YFSETQ come from the germline V gene. For the CDR3, the DNA is TGCGCCAGCAGCTTGGGCGGTCCAGCCCGCGGGGAAAAACTGTTTTTT. This gives the protein CASSLGGPARGEKLFF.

The chain uses TRBV5-1 and TRBJ1-6; 7 bases map to TRBD1. The CDR3 totals 15 residues. The germline CDR1 and CDR2 sequences are SGHRS and YFSETQ. V was pared by 4 bases and J by 2 bases, with 3 bases of the junction left unmatched. CDR3 sequence: CASSAGQPYNSPLHF. For the CDR3, the DNA is TGCGCCAGCAGCGCGGGACAGCCCTATAATTCACCCCTCCACTTT.

About this clone itself: The same CDR3 is also encoded by other DNA sequences in this sample. The V and J genes are TRBV5-1 and TRBJ1-4; the match to TRBD1 covers 8 bases. The germline CDR1 and CDR2 sequences are SGHRS and YFSETQ. The CDR3 loop spans 14 amino acids. With 2 bases clipped from V and 8 bases from J, the junction kept 5 bases outside the gene matches. The CDR3 nucleotides read TGCGCCAGCAGCTTACAGGGGGAAGGGGAAAAACTGTTTTTT. It encodes CASSLQGEGEKLFF.

The V and J genes are TRBV27 and TRBJ2-3; 9 bases match TRBD1. Trimming at V came to 6 bases and at J to 7 bases, leaving 8 bases not matched to a gene. CDR1 is MNHEY and CDR2 is SMNVEV in the germline V gene (reference sequence). The CDR3 is 14 amino acids. The CDR3 nucleotides read TGTGCCAGCAGACCCACAGGGGGCGCAAATACGCAGTATTTT. This gives the protein CASRPTGGANTQYF.

The DNA of the CDR3 is TGTGCCAGCAGTGGGACGGGACTAGCGGGGGGGTACAATGAGCAGTTCTTC. Protein: CASSGTGLAGGYNEQFF. The chain employs TRBV28 and TRBJ2-1, with 16 bases fitting TRBD2. V trimming: 5 bases; J trimming: 4 bases; junction bases outside the gene matches: 5. Germline V gene sequence: CDR1 MDHEN, CDR2 SYDVKM. The CDR3 runs to 17 residues.

This clone was seen a few times. The chain has TRBV19 and TRBJ1-1, with D possibly being TRBD1 (5 bases). This CDR3 is built from 12 residues. V was cut by 9 bases and J by 3 bases, with 11 bases left in between. Germline V gives CDR1 LNHDA, CDR2 SQIVND (reference sequence). The CDR3 protein is CASTDSYTEAFF. The CDR3 nucleotides read TGTGCCAGCACCGACAGTTACACTGAAGCTTTCTTT.

This clone appeared once. V usage is TRBV24-1 and J usage is TRBJ2-5; TRBD1 is a possible D gene (7 bases). Germline CDR1 reads KGHDR; CDR2 reads SFDVKD. Trimming took 8 bases from V and 1 from J, leaving 16 bases between them. This CDR3 comprises 15 residues. CDR3 amino acids: CATTLGGTAQETQYF. CDR3 bases: TGTGCCACCACCCTAGGGGGGACAGCCCAAGAGACCCAGTACTTC.

The CDR3 coding sequence is TGCAGCGTCCTCGTTCGGGGGAGGACCGGGGAGCTGTTTTTT. It translates to CSVLVRGRTGELFF. The chain links TRBV29-1 to TRBJ2-2; tentatively, D is TRBD2 (6 bases). The ends were cut back, 6 bases at V and 5 bases at J, with 16 bases in the middle. Germline values: CDR1 SQVTM, CDR2 ANQGSEA. The CDR3 has 14 amino acids.

V and J are TRBV4-1 and TRBJ1-2; TRBD1 is a possible D gene (6 bases). Trimming left V 5 bases short and J 1 base short, with 14 bases between. The CDR3 has 15 amino acids. Germline V gene lookup returns CDR1 MGHRA and CDR2 YSYEKL. CDR3: CASSSPGHLNYGYTF. The CDR3 region has the DNA TGCGCCAGCAGCTCTCCGGGACACCTTAACTATGGCTACACCTTC.

This clone was seen more than once but under ten times. The V call is TRBV9, the J call TRBJ1-6; a possible D gene is TRBD1 (5 bases). Germline V CDR1 and CDR2: SGDLS, YYNGEE. The CDR3 has 17 residues. Trimming took off 2 bases at V and 5 bases at J, with 17 bases between the two ends. The CDR3 bases are TGTGCCAGCAGCGTGAACCACCAGGGTACGGATAATTCACCCCTCCACTTT. This gives the protein CASSVNHQGTDNSPLHF. Combining the CDR3 with reference TRBV9 and TRBJ1-6 gives the whole variable domain DSGVTQTPKHLITATGQRVTLRCSPRSGDLSVYWYQQSLDQGLQFLIQYYNGEERAKGNILERFSAQQFPDLHSELNLSSLELGDSALYFCASSVNHQGTDNSPLHFGNGTRLTVT.

The V and J genes are TRBV27 and TRBJ2-7, with D possibly being TRBD1 (6 bases). Trimming cost V 6 bases and J 5 bases, with 23 bases left between them. This CDR3 is 16 amino acids long. Germline CDR1 reads MNHEY; CDR2 reads SMNVEV (reference sequence). CDR3 DNA sequence: TGTGCCAGCAGCCGAAGTCGCTTCGGACAGCCCCACGAGCAGTACTTC. Translating gives CASSRSRFGQPHEQYF.

The rearrangement links TRBV5-4 to TRBJ1-1; 9 nucleotides align to TRBD1. Germline loops: CDR1 SGHNT, CDR2 YYREEE (reference sequence). Trimming removed 5 bases from V and 4 bases from J; junction bases left unmatched: 3. The CDR3 has 13 amino acids. CDR3 loop: CASRRQGGTEAFF. The CDR3 coding sequence is TGTGCCAGCAGGAGACAGGGGGGCACTGAAGCTTTCTTT. Variable domain in full (rest from reference TRBV5-4 and TRBJ1-1): ETGVTQSPTHLIKTRGQQVTLRCSSQSGHNTVSWYQQALGQGPQFIFQYYREEENGRGNFPPRFSGLQFPNYSSELNVNALELDDSALYLCASRRQGGTEAFFGQGTRLTVV.

Notes on this clone: Other DNA sequences in this specimen translate into the identical CDR3. The chain has TRBV30 and TRBJ2-7, with D possibly matching TRBD1 (6 bases). This CDR3 is built from 12 residues. CDR1 and CDR2 from the germline V gene are GTSNPN and SVGIG (reference sequence). V dropped 3 bases and J dropped 3 bases, with 9 bases sitting between them. Written as DNA, the CDR3 is TGTGCCTGGAGCCTACAGGGCTACGAGCAGTACTTC. This translates into CAWSLQGYEQYF.

The chain is built from TRBV19 and TRBJ1-2; 8 bases line up with TRBD1. The V and J ends lost 5 bases and 8 bases, in that order; junction bases with no gene match: 7. Germline V gene sequence: CDR1 LNHDA, CDR2 SQIVND (reference sequence). The CDR3 has 13 residues. CDR3 DNA: TGTGCCAGTAGTTTAAGGACAGGGAAGGGCTACACCTTC. This translates into CASSLRTGKGYTF.

The chain uses TRBV27 and TRBJ2-6; D perhaps matches TRBD1 (7 bases). CDR1 and CDR2 (germline): MNHEY, SMNVEV (reference sequence). V lost 7 bases, J lost 4 bases, and 17 bases lay in between. The CDR3 loop spans 16 amino acids. This CDR3 is CASTLSGGRGANVLTF. In nucleotides, the CDR3 is TGTGCCAGCACCCTCTCAGGGGGGCGAGGGGCCAACGTCCTGACTTTC.

The CDR3 sequence: CATSGRGNEQYF. CDR3 nucleotides: TGTGCCACCAGTGGAAGGGGCAACGAGCAGTACTTC. The rearrangement joins TRBV24-1 to TRBJ2-7; D may be TRBD1 (5 bases). Trimming removed 5 bases at V and 5 bases at J, with 9 bases between. The germline V gene has CDR1 KGHDR and CDR2 SFDVKD. This CDR3 region has 12 residues.

The chain employs TRBV3-1 (or the pseudogene TRBV3-2) and TRBJ2-1; 9 nucleotides match TRBD2. The germline V gene encodes CDR1 LGHDT and CDR2 YNNKEL (reference sequence). CDR3 length: 15 residues. Trimming removed 0 bases from V and 16 bases from J; junction bases left unmatched: 13. The CDR3 sequence: CASSQDWSGRSAIFF. CDR3 DNA sequence: TGTGCCAGCAGCCAAGATTGGAGCGGGAGGAGTGCGATTTTCTTC.

The chain uses TRBV9 and TRBJ2-3; TRBD2 might be the D (7 bases). Deletions cut 0 bases from V and 4 bases from J, with 15 bases between. Germline-derived CDR1 and CDR2 are SGDLS and YYNGEE. This CDR3 has 16 residues. This CDR3 is CASSVAGRGGSDTQYF. The CDR3 bases are TGTGCCAGCAGCGTAGCTGGGAGGGGGGGCTCAGATACGCAGTATTTT.

The chain joins TRBV5-1 to TRBJ2-1; 7 bases are shared with TRBD1. Germline values: CDR1 SGHRS, CDR2 YFSETQ. The CDR3 extends over 15 amino acids. The trim removed 0 bases at V and 5 bases at J, leaving 5 bases unmatched. This CDR3 is CASSLEGTANNEQFF. The CDR3 nucleotides are TGCGCCAGCAGCTTGGAGGGGACAGCCAACAATGAGCAGTTCTTC.